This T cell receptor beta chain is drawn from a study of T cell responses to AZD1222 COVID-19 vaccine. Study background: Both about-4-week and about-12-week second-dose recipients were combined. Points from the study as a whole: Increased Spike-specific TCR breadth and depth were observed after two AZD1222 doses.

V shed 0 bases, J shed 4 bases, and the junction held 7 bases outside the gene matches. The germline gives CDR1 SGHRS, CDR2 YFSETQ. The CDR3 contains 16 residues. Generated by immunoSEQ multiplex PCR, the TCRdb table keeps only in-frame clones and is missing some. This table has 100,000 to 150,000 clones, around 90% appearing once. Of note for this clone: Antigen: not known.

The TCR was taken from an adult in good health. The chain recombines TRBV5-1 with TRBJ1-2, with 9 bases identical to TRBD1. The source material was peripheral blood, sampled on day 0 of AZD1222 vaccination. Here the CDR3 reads CASSLVVGQGIYGYTF. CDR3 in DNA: TGCGCCAGCAGCTTGGTCGTGGGACAGGGCATCTATGGCTACACCTTC.